This T cell receptor beta chain was recorded in a study of cytomegalovirus exposure and HLA in healthy donors. Both 60 Vbeta primers and 13 Jbeta primers went into the PCR. Profiling relied on immunoSEQ multiplex PCR, and the TCRdb table lists in-frame clones only, not all of them. The repertoire holds roughly 200,000 clones, with around 79% as singletons. Regarding the study as a whole: In a later analysis, about 17,000 TCR beta sequences were associated with HLA alleles at 0.05 false discovery rate. In a later analysis, TCR association rates varied by HLA locus: DRB1 most, HLA-C fewest.

The CDR3 loop spans 18 amino acids. Germline V gives CDR1 SGHTA, CDR2 FQGTGA. V lost 5 bases and J 0 bases, leaving 22 bases between the germline ends. For this clone: Its antigen is unidentified.

The sequence came from a woman between 45 and 60 years old in good health and CMV-seronegative. The sequencing input was PBMCs. The V call is TRBV7-3, the J call TRBJ1-1, with D maybe TRBD1 (6 bases). CDR3 protein: CASSPQGGGAGMNTEAFF. CDR3 DNA sequence: TGTGCCAGCAGCCCACAGGGTGGGGGGGCGGGGATGAACACTGAAGCTTTCTTT.